The 26 T cell receptor beta chains in this list originate from one sample, sequenced in a study of immune characterization of retroperitoneal liposarcoma (dated by TCRdb to the late 2010s). The method was PCR. Sequencing took place on a NextSeq 500. TCRdb passed the public sequencing reads through fastp at Q25 and MiXCR, retaining productive beta sequences. Under each unique CDR3 protein, matching rows form one entry showing the most common genes and DNA. For this sample the table gives 11,000 or so distinct CDR3 sequences, of which roughly 22% were detected only once. The ten largest account for approximately 9% of the sample. Source material: blood. These TCRs come from a female donor with retroperitoneal liposarcoma.

The chain joins TRBV18 to TRBJ2-1, with D unclear. The J call may be incorrect, as the DNA end agrees better with TRBJ2-7. The CDR3 contains 12 residues. Germline V lookup: CDR1 KGHSH, CDR2 LQKENI. The CDR3 DNA sequence: TGTGCCAGCGCGATTTCCGATGGCGAGCAGTACTTC. Translated, it gives CASAISDGEQYF.

As to this clonotype: Just one base apart from a much larger clone, this may be a read error. The chain links TRBV6-8 to TRBJ2-1; 11 nucleotides agree with TRBD2. CDR1 is MNHGY and CDR2 is SAAAGT in the germline V gene. This CDR3 contains 15 residues. V gave up 8 bases and J gave up 10 bases; unmatched junction bases: 13. CDR3 coding DNA: TGTGCCAGCGGGGGGTCTAGCGGGAGGCCCTACGAGCAGTTCTTC. Amino acids: CASGGSSGRPYEQFF.

This chain links TRBV10-2 with TRBJ2-1; 7 positions agree with TRBD2. The germline gives CDR1 WSHSY, CDR2 SAAADI. This CDR3 region has 13 residues. Trimming cost V 8 bases and J 4 bases; bases outside gene matches: 5. The CDR3 loop reads CASGGLQYNEQFF. The CDR3 bases are TGCGCCAGCGGGGGACTACAATACAATGAGCAGTTCTTC.

This clonotype was recorded at least ten times. The V call is TRBV6-1, the J call TRBJ2-4; 7 nucleotides align to TRBD1. The J call may be wrong; the DNA end is better matched by TRBJ2-7. Germline V gene sequence: CDR1 MNHNS, CDR2 SASEGT. The CDR3 runs 14 residues. The CDR3 sequence: CAATRDSDFYEQYF. DNA of the CDR3: TGTGCCGCCACCAGGGACAGCGACTTCTACGAGCAGTACTTC.

J is TRBJ2-1 and V is TRBV7-3; D is unclear. CDR3 length equals 16 residues. Per germline, CDR1 SGHTA and CDR2 FQGTGA. V gave up 2 bases and J gave up 0 bases, with 11 bases separating them. Here the CDR3 DNA reads TGTGCCAGCAGCTTAGCCCCATGGCGCTCCTACAATGAGCAGTTCTTC. This translates into CASSLAPWRSYNEQFF.

The table lists this clonotype with a few counts. The chain has TRBV7-2 and TRBJ2-1; D assignment may be TRBD1 or TRBD2 (6 bases each). The ends were cut back, 3 bases at V and 9 bases at J, with 12 bases in the middle. This CDR3 spans 13 amino acids. Germline V gene lookup returns CDR1 SGHTA and CDR2 FQGNSA. As DNA, the CDR3 is TGTGCCAGCAGCTTTAACGGGGGCTTTGAGCAGTTCTTC. Residues: CASSFNGGFEQFF. The variable domain in full, with the rest retrieved from reference TRBV7-2 and TRBJ2-1, is GAGVSQSPSNKVTEKGKDVELRCDPISGHTALYWYRQSLGQGLEFLIYFQGNSAPDKSGLPSDRFSAERTGGSVSTLTIQRTQQEDSAVYLCASSFNGGFEQFFGPGTRLTVL.

V and J are TRBV6-1 and TRBJ2-3, with TRBD2 matching over 10 bases. V trimming: 9 bases; J trimming: 4 bases; junction bases outside the gene matches: 7. Germline V gives CDR1 MNHNS, CDR2 SASEGT. This CDR3 contains 14 residues. CDR3 region: CASGASGSSDTQYF. The CDR3 coding sequence is TGTGCCAGTGGGGCTAGCGGGAGTTCAGATACGCAGTATTTT.

This clonotype was counted between two and nine times. The rearrangement links TRBV6-6 to TRBJ2-1, with 7 bases that match TRBD2. The J call may be faulty, since TRBJ2-7 better matches the DNA end. The CDR3 sequence is 14 residues long. Germline-derived CDR1 and CDR2 are MNHNY and SVGAGI (reference sequence). As DNA, the CDR3 is TGTGCCAGCGGCCGGGGAGGGGTGGTCTACGAGCAGTACTTC. Its protein is CASGRGGVVYEQYF.

This clonotype appeared many times. The chain has TRBV6-6 and TRBJ1-1; TRBD1 matches at 7 bases. This CDR3 is built from 18 residues. Germline CDR1 is MNHNY and CDR2 is SVGAGI (reference sequence). Trimming took 0 bases from V and 1 from J; bases not matched to a gene: 11. CDR3 in amino acids: CASSYSIGGKGKNTEAFF. The CDR3 DNA is TGTGCCAGCAGTTACTCGATAGGGGGCAAAGGAAAGAACACTGAAGCTTTCTTT.

This clonotype is medium-sized in the sample. The genes are TRBV6-1 and TRBJ2-6; D unclear. There are 15 residues in the CDR3. Trimming took 6 bases from V and 0 from J, leaving 9 bases between them. Germline loops: CDR1 MNHNS, CDR2 SASEGT. The CDR3 sequence: CASRPHGSGANVLTF. The CDR3 region has the DNA TGTGCCAGCAGGCCCCATGGCTCTGGGGCCAACGTCCTGACTTTC.

The chain joins TRBV20-1 to TRBJ1-1, with TRBD1 as a possible D gene (5 bases). Per the germline V gene, CDR1 is DFQATT and CDR2 is SNEGSKA (reference sequence). The CDR3 sequence is 14 residues long. V was pared by 1 base and J by 1 base, with 10 bases between. The CDR3 protein is CSARVGTGNTEAFF. As DNA, the CDR3 is TGCAGTGCTAGAGTGGGGACTGGGAACACTGAAGCTTTCTTT.

This clonotype was seen ten or more times. The V call is TRBV24-1, the J call TRBJ2-3; 8 bases match TRBD2. The junction had 7 bases not matched to a gene; V was cut back by 12 bases and J by 6 bases. Germline V CDR1 and CDR2: KGHDR, SFDVKD. The CDR3 loop spans 12 amino acids. The CDR3 protein is CAASGSGDTQYF. In DNA, the CDR3 is TGTGCCGCGAGCGGGAGCGGTGATACGCAGTATTTT.

The gene calls are TRBV6-5 and TRBJ1-1, with D perhaps matching TRBD1 (5 bases). The CDR3 totals 14 residues. V was pared by 2 bases and J by 2 bases, with 9 bases between. Germline V CDR1 and CDR2: MNHEY, SVGAGI. CDR3 loop: CASSYGRANTEAFF. CDR3 DNA sequence: TGTGCCAGCAGTTACGGCAGGGCTAACACTGAAGCTTTCTTT.

In its sample, this clonotype was seen a few times. This sequence joins TRBV20-1 and TRBJ2-1, with D perhaps matching TRBD2 (6 bases). CDR1 and CDR2 (germline): DFQATT, SNEGSKA (reference sequence). The CDR3 totals 14 residues. The V end was cut by 3 bases, the J end by 5 bases, with 14 bases between. The CDR3 DNA sequence: TGCAGTGCTAGTCGGCTAGCGCGAGACAATGAGCAGTTCTTC. It specifies CSASRLARDNEQFF.

V usage is TRBV6-1 and J usage is TRBJ2-5; D may be TRBD1 (5 bases). CDR3 length: 15 residues. CDR1 is MNHNS, CDR2 SASEGT, per germline. The V end lost 2 bases, the J end lost 1 base, and 11 bases lay between the germline ends. CDR3 loop: CASSETPRAQETQYF. The CDR3 DNA reads as TGTGCCAGCAGTGAAACTCCCAGGGCCCAAGAGACCCAGTACTTC.

In its sample, this clonotype was seen a few times. The V and J genes are TRBV12-3 or TRBV12-4 and TRBJ2-7; possibly TRBD2 for D (6 bases). The CDR3 is made up of 14 amino acids. V lost 4 bases to trimming and J lost 3 bases, with 13 bases between them. CDR3: CASSSGGTRYEQYF. The CDR3 DNA reads as TGTGCCAGCAGTTCTGGGGGGACGCGCTACGAGCAGTACTTC.

The CDR3 reads CASSPTSEGEQFF. CDR3 DNA: TGTGCCAGCAGCCCCACTAGCGAGGGTGAGCAGTTCTTC. The chain links TRBV7-3 to TRBJ2-1; TRBD2 agrees at 7 bases. V shed 5 bases, J shed 9 bases, and the junction held 7 bases outside the gene matches. Germline lookup yields CDR1 SGHTA and CDR2 FQGTGA. This CDR3 has 13 amino acids.

This clonotype has just a few counts. The chain links TRBV6-4 to TRBJ1-6; no definite D call. Between the trimmed V and J ends, which lost 2 bases and 5 bases, there was a span of 4 bases. This CDR3 spans 13 amino acids. Germline V gene lookup returns CDR1 MRHNA and CDR2 SNTAGT. The CDR3: CASSDRDNSPLHF. For the CDR3, the DNA is TGTGCCAGCAGTGACAGGGATAATTCACCCCTCCACTTT.

This clonotype was picked up many times. V is TRBV7-2 and J is TRBJ2-3; the match to TRBD1 covers 7 bases. Germline CDR1 SGHTA, CDR2 FQGNSA. The V and J ends lost 1 base and 4 bases, in that order; junction bases with no gene match: 2. The CDR3 is 14 amino acids. The CDR3 DNA reads as TGTGCCAGCAGCTTAGACAGGGGCGCAGATACGCAGTATTTT. Its protein is CASSLDRGADTQYF.

This clonotype occurred many times. The chain has TRBV6-6 and TRBJ2-1; D is perhaps TRBD2 (5 bases). The J call is doubtful: the DNA matches TRBJ2-7 better. This CDR3 comprises 15 residues. Germline CDR1 is MNHNY and CDR2 is SVGAGI (reference sequence). CDR3 nucleotide sequence: TGTGCCAGCAGTTACTCATCGCCGGGGTCAGGAGAGCAGTACTTC. Protein product: CASSYSSPGSGEQYF.

Comments on this clonotype: Since a much larger clone is just one base distant, this may be a read error. The V gene is TRBV6-6, the J gene TRBJ2-1; D not resolved. Germline V gene lookup returns CDR1 MNHNY and CDR2 SVGAGI (reference sequence). V was clipped by 0 bases and J by 13 bases, with 10 bases between them. The CDR3 has 12 residues. CDR3 in amino acids: CASSYSFETQFF. CDR3 sequence (DNA): TGTGCCAGCAGTTACTCGTTCGAGACCCAGTTCTTC.

This clonotype was observed at least ten times. The chain joins TRBV10-3 to TRBJ2-1, with TRBD1 matching 7 bases. Germline V CDR1 and CDR2: ENHRY, SYGVKD. V lost 10 bases and J lost 5; bases outside the gene matches: 5. CDR3 length equals 12 residues. The CDR3 is CATRDRDNEQFF. The CDR3 coding sequence is TGTGCCACCCGGGACAGAGACAATGAGCAGTTCTTC.

This clonotype occurred a few times. The gene calls are TRBV27 and TRBJ1-1; D gene unclear. The CDR3 extends over 12 amino acids. Trimming shortened V by 2 bases and J by 5 bases, and 6 bases separated the two germline ends. Germline V gene data show CDR1 as MNHEY and CDR2 as SMNVEV (reference sequence). The CDR3: CASSLNGTEAFF. The CDR3 DNA follows: TGTGCCAGCAGTTTAAATGGTACTGAAGCTTTCTTT.

With regard to this clonotype: A single base separates this from a much larger clone, so it may be a read error. The chain couples TRBV6-4 to TRBJ2-2, with D possibly matching TRBD2 (6 bases). Germline values: CDR1 MRHNA, CDR2 SNTAGT. The CDR3 loop spans 17 amino acids. The CDR3 sequence: CATSDSSSGSVTGELFF. DNA of the CDR3: TGTGCCACCAGTGACTCGAGTAGCGGCTCAGTCACCGGGGAGCTGTTTTTT.

CDR3 DNA: TGCGCCAGCAGAGACAGGGGGCGTACCGGGGAGCTGTTTTTT. The encoded protein is CASRDRGRTGELFF. The chain employs TRBV10-2 and TRBJ2-2, with 10 bases that match TRBD1. Germline trimming cut 6 bases from V and 5 bases from J; bases unmatched to any gene: 3. Germline V CDR1 and CDR2: WSHSY, SAAADI. This CDR3 comprises 14 residues.

This clonotype was seen only once. The chain is built from TRBV5-1 and TRBJ1-1, with D possibly matching TRBD1 (6 bases). V gave up 3 bases and J gave up 11 bases, with 11 bases separating them. The CDR3 spans 11 residues. CDR1 is SGHRS, CDR2 YFSETQ, per germline. The CDR3: CASSSRGKAFF. The CDR3 coding sequence is TGCGCCAGCAGCTCCAGGGGCAAGGCTTTCTTT. The whole variable domain, remainder taken from reference TRBV5-1 and TRBJ1-1, is KAGVTQTPRYLIKTRGQQVTLSCSPISGHRSVSWYQQTPGQGLQFLFEYFSETQRNKGNFPGRFSGRQFSNSRSEMNVSTLELGDSALYLCASSSRGKAFFGQGTRLTVV.